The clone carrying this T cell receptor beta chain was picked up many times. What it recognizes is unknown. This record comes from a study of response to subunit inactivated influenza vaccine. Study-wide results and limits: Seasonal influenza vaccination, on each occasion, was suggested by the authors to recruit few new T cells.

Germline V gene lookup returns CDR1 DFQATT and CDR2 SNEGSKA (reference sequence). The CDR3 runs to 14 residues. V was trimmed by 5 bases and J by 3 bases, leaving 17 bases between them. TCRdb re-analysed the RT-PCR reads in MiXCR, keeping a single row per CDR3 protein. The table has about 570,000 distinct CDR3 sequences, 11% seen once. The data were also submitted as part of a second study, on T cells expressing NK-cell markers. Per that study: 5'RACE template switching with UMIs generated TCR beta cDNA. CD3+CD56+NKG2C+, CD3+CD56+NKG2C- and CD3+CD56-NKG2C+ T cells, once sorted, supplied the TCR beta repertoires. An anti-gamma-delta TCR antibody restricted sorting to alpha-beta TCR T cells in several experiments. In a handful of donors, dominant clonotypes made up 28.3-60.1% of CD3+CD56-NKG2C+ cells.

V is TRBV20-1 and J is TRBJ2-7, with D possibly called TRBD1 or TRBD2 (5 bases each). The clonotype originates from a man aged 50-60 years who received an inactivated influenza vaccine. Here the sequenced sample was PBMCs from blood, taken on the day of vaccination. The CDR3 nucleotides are TGCAGTGCTGGACGGCAGGGTCGGGACTACGAGCAGTACTTC. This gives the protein CSAGRQGRDYEQYF.